This entry lists 22 T cell receptor beta chains sequenced from one sample in a study of shared clonotypes between healthy human individuals. Sequencing was performed with immunoSEQ multiplex PCR; in TCRdb, only in-frame clones are kept and a portion is missing. The data show just under 350,000 clones, less than 75% seen once. Sequencing used memory CD4+ T cells sorted from blood. The subset: CD45RA-negative fraction. These receptors originate from a man aged 25 to 40 in good health.

The chain couples TRBV19 to TRBJ2-1; 8 bases are a match to TRBD1. Per germline, CDR1 LNHDA and CDR2 SQIVND (reference sequence). CDR3 length: 14 amino acids. With V trimmed by 9 bases and J by 3 bases, 7 bases remained unmatched. The DNA for the CDR3 is TGTGCCAGCCAGGAACAGGGGGGCTACAATGAGCAGTTCTTC. The encoded protein is CASQEQGGYNEQFF.

V is TRBV10-3 and J is TRBJ2-2, with D tentatively TRBD1 (5 bases). The V and J ends lost 3 bases and 0 bases respectively, with 11 bases between them. CDR3 size: 16 residues. CDR1 and CDR2 from the germline V gene are ENHRY and SYGVKD. CDR3 loop: CAISDVGRANTGELFF. The CDR3 DNA reads TGTGCCATCAGTGATGTGGGGCGCGCGAACACCGGGGAGCTGTTTTTT.

Only a few counts were recorded for this clone. The sample holds other DNA sequences that translate to the same CDR3. The chain links TRBV7-9 to TRBJ2-1, with 9 positions matching TRBD2. The CDR3 totals 16 residues. The V gene end was trimmed by 0 bases and the J gene end by 3 bases; junction bases not matched to a gene: 3. Germline CDR1 is SEHNR and CDR2 is FQNEAQ (reference sequence). CDR3 sequence: CASSLALAGSYNEQFF. In nucleotides, the CDR3 is TGTGCCAGCAGCTTAGCCCTAGCGGGGAGCTACAATGAGCAGTTCTTC.

The gene calls are TRBV11-2 and TRBJ2-5; 13 bases line up with TRBD2. V was pared by 5 bases and J by 5 bases, with 5 bases of the junction left unmatched. This CDR3 is 15 amino acids long. Germline loops: CDR1 SGHAT, CDR2 FQNNGV. The CDR3 DNA follows: TGTGCCAGCAGCAAAGGGACTAGCGGGAAGGAGACCCAGTACTTC. Its protein product is CASSKGTSGKETQYF.

The table lists this clone with a count of one. The V call is TRBV18, the J call TRBJ2-6; the D gene is possibly TRBD2 (5 bases). CDR1 and CDR2 from the germline V gene are KGHSH and LQKENI. V shed 1 base and J shed 0 bases, with 10 bases lying between them. This CDR3 spans 17 amino acids. In DNA, the CDR3 is TGTGCCAGCTCACCACAGGGCGGGCGCTCTGGGGCCAACGTCCTGACTTTC. Translating it yields CASSPQGGRSGANVLTF.

The chain joins TRBV7-9 to TRBJ1-3, with D unclear. The V end was cut by 5 bases, the J end by 2 bases, with 13 bases between. CDR3 length: 15 residues. The germline CDR1 and CDR2 sequences are SEHNR and FQNEAQ (reference sequence). In DNA, the CDR3 is TGTGCCAGCAGCCCCTCTTGGGGAACTGGAAACACCATATATTTT. The encoded protein is CASSPSWGTGNTIYF. The whole variable domain, remainder taken from reference TRBV7-9 and TRBJ1-3, is DTGVSQNPRHKITKRGQNVTFRCDPISEHNRLYWYRQTLGQGPEFLTYFQNEAQLEKSRLLSDRFSAERPKGSFSTLEIQRTEQGDSAMYLCASSPSWGTGNTIYFGEGSWLTVV.

V usage is TRBV11-1 and J usage is TRBJ2-6; a possible D gene is TRBD2 (6 bases). Trimming removed 8 bases from V and 4 bases from J, with 21 bases in between. The CDR3 sequence is 17 residues long. Germline CDR1 is SGHAT and CDR2 is FQDESV (reference sequence). This CDR3 reads CASGLLVGGSGANVLTF. DNA of the CDR3: TGTGCCAGCGGACTTCTAGTTGGAGGGTCCGGGGCCAACGTCCTGACTTTC.

This CDR3 reads CASTGGYSGNTIYF. The CDR3 bases are TGTGCCAGCACCGGCGGGTACTCTGGAAACACCATATATTTT. V usage is TRBV9 and J usage is TRBJ1-3; D remains ambiguous. Per germline, CDR1 SGDLS and CDR2 YYNGEE. The germline V and J ends were trimmed by 6 bases and 0 bases, with 10 bases remaining between them. This CDR3 contains 14 residues.

The chain is built from TRBV6-5 and TRBJ1-1; D ambiguous. Germline CDR1 MNHEY, CDR2 SVGAGI. The germline V and J ends were trimmed by 2 bases and 1 base, with 8 bases remaining between them. The length of the CDR3 is 14 residues. This CDR3 reads CASSYGETNTEAFF. CDR3 sequence (DNA): TGTGCCAGCAGTTACGGGGAGACGAACACTGAAGCTTTCTTT.

The rearrangement links TRBV5-1 to TRBJ2-3; 8 bases are a match to TRBD1. Germline CDR1 reads SGHRS; CDR2 reads YFSETQ. The CDR3 loop spans 15 amino acids. Trimming at V came to 4 bases and at J to 2 bases, leaving 6 bases not matched to a gene. CDR3 sequence reads: CASSPGQGHTDTQYF. CDR3 nucleotide sequence: TGCGCCAGCAGCCCAGGACAGGGACACACAGATACGCAGTATTTT.

A remark on this clone: One end of the junction is discordant with germline, which a read error may explain. The V call is TRBV6-1, the J call TRBJ2-1, with D tentatively TRBD1 or TRBD2 (6 bases each). The CDR3 runs to 13 residues. Germline CDR1 MNHNS, CDR2 SASEGT. CDR3 sequence (DNA): TGTGCCAGCAGTCTAACAGGGAGGAGTGAGCAGCTCTTC. Its translation is CASSLTGRSEQLF.

This clone was seen a few times. The chain couples TRBV5-1 to TRBJ2-2; D tentatively fits TRBD1 or TRBD2 (5 bases each). V was shortened by 2 bases and J by 6 bases, with 17 bases between the two germline ends. Germline loops: CDR1 SGHRS, CDR2 YFSETQ. CDR3 length: 16 residues. Here the CDR3 reads CASSFGTVSSSGELFF. Here the CDR3 DNA reads TGCGCCAGCAGCTTCGGGACGGTCTCTTCATCCGGGGAGCTGTTTTTT.

This rearrangement joins TRBV7-2 to TRBJ2-3, with D possibly TRBD1 on 6 matching bases. The CDR3 sequence is 15 residues long. Germline loops: CDR1 SGHTA, CDR2 FQGNSA. The V end lost 5 bases, the J end lost 0 bases, and 12 bases lay between the germline ends. In nucleotides, the CDR3 is TGTGCCAGCAGCCGGACCCAGGGGAGCACAGATACGCAGTATTTT. Translating it yields CASSRTQGSTDTQYF.

The chain couples TRBV7-8 to TRBJ2-2; TRBD1 matches 9 bases. V shed 2 bases, J shed 5 bases, and the junction held 15 bases outside the gene matches. The length of the CDR3 is 19 residues. Germline V gene sequence: CDR1 SGHVS, CDR2 FQNEAQ. The CDR3 here is CASSLTYRARDRDTGELFF. In DNA form, the CDR3 reads TGTGCCAGCAGCTTAACTTATCGGGCGCGGGACAGGGATACCGGGGAGCTGTTTTTT.

The V and J genes are TRBV27 and TRBJ2-3; D not certain. Germline V gives CDR1 MNHEY, CDR2 SMNVEV (reference sequence). The CDR3 runs to 12 residues. V gave up 5 bases and J gave up 4 bases, with 7 bases separating them. CDR3 nucleotides: TGTGCCAGCAGTCCGAAACCAGATACGCAGTATTTT. This codes for CASSPKPDTQYF.

The chain uses TRBV11-2 and TRBJ2-5; D possibly corresponds to TRBD2 (6 bases). Trimming left V 2 bases short and J 3 bases short, with 13 bases between. Germline V gives CDR1 SGHAT, CDR2 FQNNGV. The length of the CDR3 is 15 residues. The CDR3 region has the DNA TGTGCCAGCAGCTTAACTACTAGCAGAAAAGAGACCCAGTACTTC. It encodes CASSLTTSRKETQYF.

The chain employs TRBV5-1 and TRBJ2-1; 7 nucleotides align to TRBD2. In germline, CDR1 is SGHRS, CDR2 YFSETQ. The CDR3 contains 15 residues. V lost 0 bases and J lost 9; bases outside the gene matches: 9. CDR3: CASSLASGNQGEQFF. Written as DNA, the CDR3 is TGCGCCAGCAGCTTGGCCAGCGGGAATCAAGGTGAGCAGTTCTTC.

The CDR3 here is CASARGGSSYEQYF. Written as DNA, the CDR3 is TGTGCCAGCGCCCGCGGGGGTAGCTCCTACGAGCAGTACTTC. The V and J genes are TRBV11-2 and TRBJ2-7, with TRBD2 matching 7 bases. The length of the CDR3 is 14 residues. Germline assignment: CDR1 SGHAT and CDR2 FQNNGV. V shed 8 bases and J 0 bases; nucleotides not matched to a gene: 7.

V is TRBV29-1 and J is TRBJ2-1; 10 nucleotides align to TRBD2. The CDR3 consists of 17 residues. After removal of 1 base from V and 7 bases from J, the junction contained 13 bases not matched to a gene. Germline V gene data show CDR1 as SQVTM and CDR2 as ANQGSEA. The chain's CDR3 is CSVEALGAGGPKNEQFF. The CDR3 nucleotides read TGCAGCGTTGAAGCACTGGGAGCGGGAGGGCCTAAAAATGAGCAGTTCTTC.

The chain employs TRBV7-8 and TRBJ2-1, with 12 positions matching TRBD2. Germline loops: CDR1 SGHVS, CDR2 FQNEAQ. This CDR3 region has 19 residues. V gave up 1 base and J gave up 0 bases; unmatched junction bases: 7. The CDR3 here is CASSLGSSGRASSYNEQFF. CDR3 coding DNA: TGTGCCAGCAGCTTAGGGTCTAGCGGGAGGGCGAGCTCCTACAATGAGCAGTTCTTC.

The chain employs TRBV10-3 and TRBJ2-1; D assignment may be TRBD1 or TRBD2 (5 bases each). The CDR3 has 12 amino acids. The germline CDR1 and CDR2 sequences are ENHRY and SYGVKD. V dropped 6 bases and J dropped 8 bases, with 11 bases sitting between them. This CDR3 is CAISARDDEQFF. As DNA, the CDR3 is TGTGCCATCAGCGCCAGGGACGATGAGCAGTTCTTC.

This sequence joins TRBV6-5 and TRBJ2-5; the D gene is possibly TRBD2 (6 bases). V shed 7 bases and J shed 4 bases, with 16 bases lying between them. This CDR3 region has 14 residues. Germline V gene data show CDR1 as MNHEY and CDR2 as SVGAGI. The CDR3 loop reads CASTPRMGGETQYF. CDR3 nucleotides: TGTGCCAGCACCCCGCGAATGGGGGGAGAGACCCAGTACTTC.